One and the same sample provided the 18 T cell receptor beta chains below, sequenced in a study of blood T cells in healthy people across ages. Combining a sample-barcoded 5' primer with a J-beta primer mix, a second PCR ran for about 6 to 12 cycles. TCRdb used MiXCR to reprocess the 5' RACE reads, holding one entry per CDR3 protein. This table has about 640,000 distinct CDR3 sequences, around 54% appearing once. Sequencing used blood. These receptors were taken from a man aged 55 to 70 in good health.

This chain uses TRBV3-1 with TRBJ2-5; 12 positions match TRBD2. Germline V CDR1 and CDR2: LGHDT, YNNKEL (reference sequence). This CDR3 region has 15 residues. J was trimmed by 5 bases and V by 4 bases; bases with no gene match: 5. The CDR3 DNA reads TGTGCCAGCAGCCTGGGACTAGCGGGCGACGAGACCCAGTACTTC. This encodes CASSLGLAGDETQYF.

The chain has TRBV3-1 and TRBJ2-7, with 12 bases lining up with TRBD2. The J call is doubtful: the DNA matches TRBJ2-5 better. Per the germline V gene, CDR1 is LGHDT and CDR2 is YNNKEL (reference sequence). The CDR3 length is 17 residues. CDR3: CASSLYRLAGGRETQYF. The CDR3 nucleotides are TGTGCCAGCAGCCTCTACCGGCTAGCGGGGGGGCGGGAGACCCAGTACTTC.

This clonotype was seen more than once but under ten times. The chain recombines TRBV6-6 with TRBJ2-1; possibly TRBD2 for D (6 bases). Germline values: CDR1 MNHNY, CDR2 SVGAGI (reference sequence). Between the trimmed V and J ends, which lost 6 bases and 4 bases, there was a span of 13 bases. The CDR3 loop spans 14 amino acids. DNA of the CDR3: TGTGCCAGCAGGCCGGGCGGGGATTACAATGAGCAGTTCTTC. It is translated as CASRPGGDYNEQFF.

The chain's CDR3 is CASRSTSGGLETQYF. The DNA of the CDR3 is TGTGCCAGCAGGTCGACTAGCGGGGGGCTAGAGACCCAGTACTTC. The chain employs TRBV6-6 and TRBJ2-7, with 13 positions matching TRBD2. The J call is uncertain, as TRBJ2-5 better fits the DNA end. The germline V gene has CDR1 MNHNY and CDR2 SVGAGI (reference sequence). This CDR3 has 15 amino acids.

The chain links TRBV6-2 or TRBV6-3 to TRBJ1-2; D possibly corresponds to TRBD1 (6 bases). V was clipped by 6 bases and J by 8 bases, with 19 bases between them. CDR1 is MNHEY, CDR2 SVGEGT, per germline. This CDR3 spans 14 amino acids. The CDR3 sequence: CASRPTGPAGGYTF. CDR3 DNA sequence: TGTGCCAGCAGACCGACAGGACCCGCCGGGGGCTACACCTTC.

This rearrangement joins TRBV7-9 to TRBJ1-5, with 7 positions matching TRBD1. The CDR3 consists of 15 residues. Germline values: CDR1 SEHNR, CDR2 FQNEAQ (reference sequence). J lost 3 bases, V lost 5 bases, and 7 bases had no gene match. Here the CDR3 DNA reads TGTGCCAGCAGCCCCGGACAGGAGTTCAATCAGCCCCAGCATTTT. Protein product: CASSPGQEFNQPQHF.

This clonotype was counted only a few times. The rearrangement uses TRBV20-1 and TRBJ2-1; D gene ambiguous. The CDR3 has 11 amino acids. CDR1 is DFQATT, CDR2 SNEGSKA, per germline (reference sequence). V lost 3 bases, J lost 7 bases, and 7 bases lay in between. In DNA form, the CDR3 reads TGCAGTGCTAGGGCCCTGAATGAGCAGTTCTTC. Translating it yields CSARALNEQFF.

The chain has TRBV7-6 and TRBJ2-1; TRBD1 matches 8 bases. V lost 6 bases to trimming and J lost 8 bases; unmatched junction nucleotides: 9. The CDR3 consists of 14 residues. CDR1 and CDR2 (germline): SGHVS, FNYEAQ. The CDR3 sequence is CASRPRTGRDEQFF. DNA for the CDR3: TGTGCCAGCAGACCCCGGACAGGGCGGGATGAGCAGTTCTTC.

The sample holds a few counts of this clonotype. The chain links TRBV10-1 to TRBJ2-3, with a weak D call TRBD2 (6 bases). Germline assignment: CDR1 WNHNN and CDR2 SYGVQD (reference sequence). CDR3 length equals 13 residues. V was cut by 0 bases and J by 6 bases, with 7 bases left in between. The DNA for the CDR3 is TGCGCCAGCAGTGAGTCTGGGAGGGATACGCAGTATTTT. It encodes CASSESGRDTQYF.

This clonotype appeared once. The CDR3 spells CASIAPPSNEQFF. The CDR3 coding sequence is TGTGCCAGCATCGCACCCCCTAGCAATGAGCAGTTCTTC. The chain is built from TRBV28 and TRBJ2-1; D ambiguous. Germline CDR1 MDHEN, CDR2 SYDVKM. The CDR3 consists of 13 residues. Trimming left V 7 bases short and J 6 bases short, with 13 bases between. The full variable domain, with the rest looked up from reference TRBV28 and TRBJ2-1, is DVKVTQSSRYLVKRTGEKVFLECVQDMDHENMFWYRQDPGLGLRLIYFSYDVKMKEKGDIPEGYSVSREKKERFSLILESASTNQTSMYLCASIAPPSNEQFFGPGTRLTVL.

CDR3 amino acids: CASRDLTGRGEQYF. In DNA, the CDR3 is TGCGCCAGCAGGGATCTGACAGGGCGCGGTGAGCAGTACTTC. The J gene is TRBJ2-5, the V gene TRBV5-1; 7 bases agree with TRBD1. Germline V gene lookup returns CDR1 SGHRS and CDR2 YFSETQ. There are 14 residues in the CDR3. Trimming cost V 5 bases and J 11 bases; bases outside gene matches: 15.

The sample holds one count of this clonotype. Sequence at one end of the junction differs from germline and may be a read error. The chain uses TRBV7-2 and TRBJ2-5, with D perhaps TRBD2 (5 bases). Germline assignment: CDR1 SGHTA and CDR2 FQGNSA. The CDR3 totals 15 residues. CDR3 bases: TGTGCCCGCAGCTTAGCGTACACAAATGGGGAGACCCAGTACTTC. It translates to CARSLAYTNGETQYF.

CDR3 residues: CASSSPLGQSSYNEQFF. CDR3 DNA sequence: TGTGCCAGCAGTTCCCCGTTGGGTCAGAGCTCCTACAATGAGCAGTTCTTC. The gene calls are TRBV28 and TRBJ2-1; D gene unclear. The CDR3 spans 17 residues. Germline V CDR1 and CDR2: MDHEN, SYDVKM. Trimming removed 4 bases from V and 0 bases from J, with 16 bases in between.

The chain carries TRBV10-3 and TRBJ1-2; unclear D gene. Germline V gene data show CDR1 as ENHRY and CDR2 as SYGVKD. This CDR3 is built from 11 residues. Trimming removed 11 bases from V and 4 bases from J, with 11 bases in between. CDR3 sequence (DNA): TGTGCCTCGGGAACTTCCTATGGCTACACCTTC. Its translation is CASGTSYGYTF.

The table lists this clonotype with a few counts. The rearrangement joins TRBV20-1 to TRBJ2-1; D ambiguous. Between the trimmed V and J ends, which lost 0 bases and 0 bases, there was a span of 12 bases. The CDR3 consists of 16 residues. Germline-derived CDR1 and CDR2 are DFQATT and SNEGSKA (reference sequence). The CDR3 sequence: CSARDPGATSYNEQFF. The CDR3, as DNA: TGCAGTGCTAGAGATCCGGGCGCAACCTCCTACAATGAGCAGTTCTTC.

The rearrangement uses TRBV12-3 or TRBV12-4 and TRBJ2-7; 9 bases are shared with TRBD1. The DNA end favors TRBJ2-5, so the J call may be wrong. The CDR3 totals 15 residues. DNA for the CDR3: TGTGCCAGCAGCCGAGCCGGGACAGGGTACGAGACCCAGTACTTC. Its protein is CASSRAGTGYETQYF.

This chain joins TRBV20-1 and TRBJ2-5; TRBD2 is a possible D gene (6 bases). The CDR3 runs 14 residues. Trimming pared 6 bases from V and 4 bases from J, leaving 18 bases between. Germline CDR1 and CDR2: DFQATT and SNEGSKA (reference sequence). CDR3 protein: CSAGNWGVGETQYF. The CDR3 DNA sequence: TGCAGTGCGGGCAATTGGGGGGTCGGAGAGACCCAGTACTTC.

This clonotype was counted a few times. The chain links TRBV7-9 to TRBJ2-5, with 13 positions matching TRBD2. After removal of 4 bases from V and 10 bases from J, the junction contained 9 bases not matched to a gene. The CDR3 length is 15 residues. Germline lookup yields CDR1 SEHNR and CDR2 FQNEAQ (reference sequence). The CDR3 loop is CASSSTSGGPQGQYF. As DNA, the CDR3 is TGTGCCAGCAGCTCGACTAGCGGGGGGCCGCAGGGCCAGTACTTC.